The rows below give T cell receptor beta chains drawn from one sample of a study of control samples from healthy donors and cancer patients. The data were produced by immunoSEQ multiplex PCR, yet TCRdb's version contains in-frame clones alone and is incomplete. The data hold 140,000 or so clones, with around 90% observed a single time. Sequenced sample: blood. These receptors all stem from a man younger than 45 in good health. Both conserved end residues are part of each CDR3.

>TRBJ2-7|TRBV7-3
CASSLGQGGTEEQYF
>TRBJ2-7|TRBV11-2
CASSFDRGLREQYF
>TRBJ2-1|TRBV7-2
CASSPGWLSNEQFF
>TRBJ2-1|TRBV7-2
CASTRRGAGSYEQFF
>TRBJ2-3|TRBV9
CASSVRLAADTQYF
>TRBJ2-7|TRBV4-1
CASSQDQRGGSYEQYF
>TRBJ2-3|TRBV21-1
CASSKLKGGADTQYF
>TRBJ2-2|TRBV23-1
CASSQSSGLAGTGELFF
>TRBJ2-7|TRBV6-5
CASSGQGAVYEQYF
>TRBJ1-3|TRBV15
CATSRGTPDSGNTIYF
>TRBJ2-2|TRBV7-3
CASSQIDNGELFF
>TRBJ1-1|TRBV10-3
CAIRPQGIGTEAFF
>TRBJ2-7|TRBV27
CASSLRPGSYEQYF
>TRBJ2-7|TRBV6-2/TRBV6-3
CASTPLSAGFSSYEQYF
>TRBJ1-5|TRBV4-1
CASSHRDANQPQHF
>TRBJ2-3|TRBV5-1
CASSLTRLATQYF